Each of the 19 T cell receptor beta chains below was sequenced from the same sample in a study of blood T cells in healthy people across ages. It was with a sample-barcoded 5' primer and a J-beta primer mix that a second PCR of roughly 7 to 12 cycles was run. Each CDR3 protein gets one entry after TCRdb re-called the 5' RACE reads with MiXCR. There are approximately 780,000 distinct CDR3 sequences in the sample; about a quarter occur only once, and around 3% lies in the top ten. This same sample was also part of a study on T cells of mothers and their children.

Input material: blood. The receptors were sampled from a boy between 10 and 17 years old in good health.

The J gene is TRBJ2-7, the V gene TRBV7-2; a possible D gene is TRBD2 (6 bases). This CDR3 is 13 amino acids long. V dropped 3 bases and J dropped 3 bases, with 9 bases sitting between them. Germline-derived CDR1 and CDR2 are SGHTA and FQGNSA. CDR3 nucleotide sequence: TGTGCCAGCAGCTTGGGGGAGGTCTACGAGCAGTACTTC. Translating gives CASSLGEVYEQYF.

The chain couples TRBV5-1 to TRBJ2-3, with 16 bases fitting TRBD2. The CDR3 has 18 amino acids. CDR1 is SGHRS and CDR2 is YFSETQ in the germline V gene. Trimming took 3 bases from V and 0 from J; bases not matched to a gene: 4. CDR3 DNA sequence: TGCGCCAGCAGCTACGGGACTAGCGGGGGGGTTAGCACAGATACGCAGTATTTT. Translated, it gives CASSYGTSGGVSTDTQYF.

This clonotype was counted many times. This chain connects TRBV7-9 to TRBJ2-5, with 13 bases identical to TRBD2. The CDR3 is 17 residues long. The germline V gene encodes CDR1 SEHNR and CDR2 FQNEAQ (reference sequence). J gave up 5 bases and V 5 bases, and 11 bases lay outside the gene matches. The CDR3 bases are TGTGCCAGCAGCCAGACTAGCGGGGGGTCCCGTGTTGAGACCCAGTACTTC. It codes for CASSQTSGGSRVETQYF.

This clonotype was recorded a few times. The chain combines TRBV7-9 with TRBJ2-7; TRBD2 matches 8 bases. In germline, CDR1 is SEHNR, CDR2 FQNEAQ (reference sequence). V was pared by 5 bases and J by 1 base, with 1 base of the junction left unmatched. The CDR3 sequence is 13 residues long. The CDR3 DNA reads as TGTGCCAGCAGCCAGCGGGGGTCCTACGAGCAGTACTTC. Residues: CASSQRGSYEQYF.

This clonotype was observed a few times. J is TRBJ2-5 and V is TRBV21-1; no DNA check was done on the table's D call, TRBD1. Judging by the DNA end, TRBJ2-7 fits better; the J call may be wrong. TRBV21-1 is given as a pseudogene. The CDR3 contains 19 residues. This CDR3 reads CASSTDRQGEAPSSYEQYF. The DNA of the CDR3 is TGTGCCAGCAGTACCGATCGACAGGGTGAAGCCCCCTCCTCCTACGAGCAGTACTTC.

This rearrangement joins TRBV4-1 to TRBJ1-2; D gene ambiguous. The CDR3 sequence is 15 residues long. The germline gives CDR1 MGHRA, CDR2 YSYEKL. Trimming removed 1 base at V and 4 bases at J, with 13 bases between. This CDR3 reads CASSQGGLGLYGYTF. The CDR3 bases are TGCGCCAGCAGCCAAGGGGGTCTGGGTCTCTATGGCTACACCTTC.

The CDR3: CASSSANIQYF. CDR3 sequence (DNA): TGTGCCAGCAGCTCCGCTAACATTCAGTACTTC. This chain links TRBV6-5 with TRBJ2-4; the D is unclear. This CDR3 contains 11 residues. Per germline, CDR1 MNHEY and CDR2 SVGAGI. The germline V and J ends were trimmed by 6 bases and 7 bases, with 7 bases remaining between them.

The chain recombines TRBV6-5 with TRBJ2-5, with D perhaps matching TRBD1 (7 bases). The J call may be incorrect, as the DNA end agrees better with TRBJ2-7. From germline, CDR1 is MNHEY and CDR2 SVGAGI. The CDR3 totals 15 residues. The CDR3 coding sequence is TGTGCCAGCAGGAATAGACAGGGAGGCTCCTACGAGCAGTACTTC. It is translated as CASRNRQGGSYEQYF.

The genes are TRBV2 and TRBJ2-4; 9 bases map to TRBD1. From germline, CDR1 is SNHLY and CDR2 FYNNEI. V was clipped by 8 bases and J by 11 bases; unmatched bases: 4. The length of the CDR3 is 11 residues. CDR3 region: CASRDRDLQYF. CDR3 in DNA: TGTGCCAGCCGGGACAGGGATCTTCAGTACTTC.

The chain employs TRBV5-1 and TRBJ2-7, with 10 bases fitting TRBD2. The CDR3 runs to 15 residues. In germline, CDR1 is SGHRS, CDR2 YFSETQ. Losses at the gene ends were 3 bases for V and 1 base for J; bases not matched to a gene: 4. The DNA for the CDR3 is TGCGCCAGCAGCTCTGATAGCGGGGGGTCCTACGAGCAGTACTTC. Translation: CASSSDSGGSYEQYF.

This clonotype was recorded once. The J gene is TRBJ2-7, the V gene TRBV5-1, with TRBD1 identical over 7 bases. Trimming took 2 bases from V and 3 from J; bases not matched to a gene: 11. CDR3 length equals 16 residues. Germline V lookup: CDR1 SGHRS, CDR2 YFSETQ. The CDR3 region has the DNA TGCGCCAGCAGCTTAACAGGGGTCCCTGTCCTCTACGAGCAGTACTTC. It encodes CASSLTGVPVLYEQYF.

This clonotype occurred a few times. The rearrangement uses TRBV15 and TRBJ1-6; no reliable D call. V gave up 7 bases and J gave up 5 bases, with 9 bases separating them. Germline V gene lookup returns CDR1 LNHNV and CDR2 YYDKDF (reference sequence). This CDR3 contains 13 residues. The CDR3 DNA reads TGTGCCACCACCCGAAGGAATAATTCACCCCTCCACTTT. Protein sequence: CATTRRNNSPLHF.

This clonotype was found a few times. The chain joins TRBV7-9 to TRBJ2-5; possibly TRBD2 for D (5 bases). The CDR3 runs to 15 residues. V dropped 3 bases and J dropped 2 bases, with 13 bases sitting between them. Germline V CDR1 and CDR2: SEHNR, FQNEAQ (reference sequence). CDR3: CASSFRSSQQETQYF. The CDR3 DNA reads TGTGCCAGCAGCTTTCGCTCTAGCCAACAAGAGACCCAGTACTTC. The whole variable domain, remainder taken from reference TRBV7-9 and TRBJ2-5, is DTGVSQNPRHKITKRGQNVTFRCDPISEHNRLYWYRQTLGQGPEFLTYFQNEAQLEKSRLLSDRFSAERPKGSFSTLEIQRTEQGDSAMYLCASSFRSSQQETQYFGPGTRLLVL.

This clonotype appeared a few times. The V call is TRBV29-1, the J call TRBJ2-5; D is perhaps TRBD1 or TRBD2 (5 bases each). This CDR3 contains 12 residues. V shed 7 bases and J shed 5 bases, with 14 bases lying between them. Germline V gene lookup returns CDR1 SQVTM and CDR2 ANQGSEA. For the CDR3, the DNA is TGCAGCGGAGGGACCCCGGGGGAGACCCAGTACTTC. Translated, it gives CSGGTPGETQYF.

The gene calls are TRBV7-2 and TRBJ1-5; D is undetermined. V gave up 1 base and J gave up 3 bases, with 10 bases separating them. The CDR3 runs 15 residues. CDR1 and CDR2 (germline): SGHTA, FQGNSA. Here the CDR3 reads CASSLVPQDNQPQHF. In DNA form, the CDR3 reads TGTGCCAGCAGCTTAGTTCCCCAGGACAATCAGCCCCAGCATTTT.

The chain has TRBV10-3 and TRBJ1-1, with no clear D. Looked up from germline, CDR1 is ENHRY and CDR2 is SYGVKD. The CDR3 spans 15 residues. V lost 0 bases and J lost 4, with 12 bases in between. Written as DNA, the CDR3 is TGTGCCATCAGTGAGTCACTGACCTACGTCACTGAAGCTTTCTTT. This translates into CAISESLTYVTEAFF.

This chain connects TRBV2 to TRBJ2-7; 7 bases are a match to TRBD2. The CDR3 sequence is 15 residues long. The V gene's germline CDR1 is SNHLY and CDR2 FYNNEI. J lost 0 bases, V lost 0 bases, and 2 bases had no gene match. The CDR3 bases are TGTGCCAGCAGTGAAGCCGGGGGGAGCTCCTACGAGCAGTACTTC. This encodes CASSEAGGSSYEQYF. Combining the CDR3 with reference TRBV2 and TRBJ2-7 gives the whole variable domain EPEVTQTPSHQVTQMGQEVILRCVPISNHLYFYWYRQILGQKVEFLVSFYNNEISEKSEIFDDQFSVERPDGSNFTLKIRSTKLEDSAMYFCASSEAGGSSYEQYFGPGTRLTVT.

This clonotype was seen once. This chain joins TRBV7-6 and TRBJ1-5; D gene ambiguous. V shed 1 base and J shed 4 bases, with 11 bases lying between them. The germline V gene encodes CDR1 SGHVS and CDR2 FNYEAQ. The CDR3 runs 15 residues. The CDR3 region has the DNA TGTGCCAGCAGCTTAGTGAAGGGTTGGAATCAGCCCCAGCATTTT. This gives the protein CASSLVKGWNQPQHF.

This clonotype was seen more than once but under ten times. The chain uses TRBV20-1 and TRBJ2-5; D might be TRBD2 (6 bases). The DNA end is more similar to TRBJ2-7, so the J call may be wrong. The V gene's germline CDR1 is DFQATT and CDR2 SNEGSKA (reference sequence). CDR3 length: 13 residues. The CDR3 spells CSASAGSRYEQYF. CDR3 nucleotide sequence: TGCAGTGCTAGCGCGGGGTCTCGGTACGAGCAGTACTTC.